Below are 17 T cell receptor beta chains sequenced from a single sample in a study of monozygotic twins with inflammatory bowel disease. TCRdb reprocessed the 5' RACE reads; each CDR3 protein has one entry and no DNA is given. Its listing shows roughly 150,000 distinct CDR3 sequences. The sequenced sample consisted of blood. These receptors were collected from a human donor with ulcerative colitis or Crohn's disease, or a healthy co-twin of an affected twin (not recorded which).

This chain uses TRBV5-1 with TRBJ2-1; TCRdb's D gene call, TRBD1, goes unchecked for lack of DNA. The CDR3 sequence is 16 residues long. Germline CDR1 SGHRS, CDR2 YFSETQ. The CDR3 loop is CASSWASGGAYNEQFF.

The gene calls are TRBV7-6 and TRBJ2-7; TCRdb calls TRBD1, which cannot be checked without DNA. The CDR3 has 13 amino acids. Looked up from germline, CDR1 is SGHVS and CDR2 is FNYEAQ. The chain's CDR3 is CASSTGTDYEQYF. The complete variable domain, with remaining parts taken from reference TRBV7-6 and TRBJ2-7, reads GAGVSQSPRYKVTKRGQDVALRCDPISGHVSLYWYRQALGQGPEFLTYFNYEAQQDKSGLPNDRFSAERPEGSISTLTIQRTEQRDSAMYRCASSTGTDYEQYFGPGTRLTVT.

The chain links TRBV5-5 to TRBJ2-3. This CDR3 is 15 amino acids long. CDR1 SGHKS and CDR2 YYEKEE come from the germline V gene (reference sequence). The CDR3 reads CASSFSWASTDTQYF.

This chain links TRBV2 with TRBJ1-2; TCRdb's D call of TRBD1 is untestable without DNA. This CDR3 spans 13 amino acids. Germline V gene sequence: CDR1 SNHLY, CDR2 FYNNEI. The CDR3 loop reads CASSVDRVDGYTF.

The chain uses TRBV7-3 and TRBJ2-2; TCRdb proposes TRBD1, but this gene call is untestable without DNA. There are 15 residues in the CDR3. Germline V gives CDR1 SGHTA, CDR2 FQGTGA. CDR3: CASSGQGAEAGELFF. The full variable domain, its missing parts supplied by reference TRBV7-3 and TRBJ2-2, is GAGVSQTPSNKVTEKGKYVELRCDPISGHTALYWYRQSLGQGPEFLIYFQGTGAADDSGLPNDRFFAVRPEGSVSTLKIQRTERGDSAVYLCASSGQGAEAGELFFGEGSRLTVL.

This rearrangement joins TRBV5-1 to TRBJ1-1; TCRdb designates TRBD1, a call that cannot be tested without DNA. This CDR3 region has 16 residues. Germline V lookup: CDR1 SGHRS, CDR2 YFSETQ. The CDR3: CASSLGYGGGGTEAFF. The variable domain in full, completed from reference TRBV5-1 and TRBJ1-1, reads KAGVTQTPRYLIKTRGQQVTLSCSPISGHRSVSWYQQTPGQGLQFLFEYFSETQRNKGNFPGRFSGRQFSNSRSEMNVSTLELGDSALYLCASSLGYGGGGTEAFFGQGTRLTVV.

The chain links TRBV12-3 or TRBV12-4 to TRBJ2-3; the D gene TCRdb calls, TRBD2, cannot be checked with no DNA. The CDR3 has 15 residues. The CDR3 region is CASKFLLAGTDTQYF.

CDR3 sequence reads: CASSIGRRSYNEQFF. The V gene is TRBV19, the J gene TRBJ2-1. The CDR3 has 15 residues. Per the germline V gene, CDR1 is LNHDA and CDR2 is SQIVND (reference sequence).

J is TRBJ2-1 and V is TRBV7-2; the D call from TCRdb, TRBD1, cannot be confirmed without DNA. There are 14 residues in the CDR3. Looked up from germline, CDR1 is SGHTA and CDR2 is FQGNSA. The CDR3 is CASQTGGDYNEQFF. Full variable domain (remainder filled in from reference TRBV7-2 and TRBJ2-1): GAGVSQSPSNKVTEKGKDVELRCDPISGHTALYWYRQSLGQGLEFLIYFQGNSAPDKSGLPSDRFSAERTGGSVSTLTIQRTQQEDSAVYLCASQTGGDYNEQFFGPGTRLTVL.

This chain connects TRBV2 to TRBJ2-1; there is no DNA to check the TCRdb D call of TRBD1. The CDR3 sequence is 15 residues long. Germline V gene lookup returns CDR1 SNHLY and CDR2 FYNNEI. CDR3 region: CASKLRQGAYNEQFF.

The chain uses TRBV12-3 or TRBV12-4 and TRBJ1-4; TCRdb calls TRBD1, which cannot be checked without DNA. There are 15 residues in the CDR3. CDR3 in amino acids: CASSSPRLRGEKLFF.

V usage is TRBV14 and J usage is TRBJ2-7; the D call from TCRdb, TRBD1, cannot be confirmed without DNA. Germline loops: CDR1 SGHDN, CDR2 FVKESK. This CDR3 comprises 16 residues. The CDR3 loop is CASSQDRQNLWGEQYF.

The chain is built from TRBV5-4 and TRBJ2-1. Germline values: CDR1 SGHNT, CDR2 YYREEE (reference sequence). CDR3 length: 12 residues. Here the CDR3 reads CASTDWGNEQFF.

The chain joins TRBV5-5 to TRBJ2-2; TCRdb's D call, TRBD1, is unchecked because there is no DNA. This CDR3 comprises 15 residues. Germline values: CDR1 SGHKS, CDR2 YYEKEE (reference sequence). The CDR3 region is CASSFQNRGTGELFF.

The J gene is TRBJ2-5, the V gene TRBV18. This CDR3 has 13 residues. Germline V gene lookup returns CDR1 KGHSH and CDR2 LQKENI. This chain's CDR3 is CAAGKIPQETQYF.

The chain has TRBV3-1 and TRBJ2-3; TCRdb selects TRBD1, and the lack of DNA leaves this call unchecked. The CDR3 has 17 amino acids. Per germline, CDR1 LGHDT and CDR2 YNNKEL (reference sequence). The CDR3 loop is CASSQDLWGVITDTQYF.

V is TRBV5-1 and J is TRBJ1-3. The CDR3 is made up of 15 amino acids. Germline values: CDR1 SGHRS, CDR2 YFSETQ. CDR3 in amino acids: CASSLRADSGNTIYF.